These 12 T cell receptor beta chains were all obtained from the same sample, sequenced in a study of cytomegalovirus exposure and HLA in healthy donors. 13 Jbeta primers and 60 Vbeta primers were used for the PCR. Measured with immunoSEQ multiplex PCR; TCRdb has only the in-frame clones, and not every one. The data show 100,000 to 150,000 clones, 8.5% to 10% seen once. Material: PBMCs. The receptors here all came from a man aged 40-49 years in good health and CMV-seronegative.

J is TRBJ1-2 and V is TRBV5-6; 8 bases align to TRBD1. CDR3 length equals 13 residues. The germline V gene encodes CDR1 SGHDT and CDR2 YYEEEE. V shed 4 bases and J 4 bases; nucleotides not matched to a gene: 3. The CDR3 spells CASSRQGTYGYTF. The CDR3 bases are TGTGCCAGCAGCCGACAGGGGACCTATGGCTACACCTTC.

This clone was detected a few times. The V call is TRBV5-1, the J call TRBJ2-5, with TRBD2 identical over 14 bases. From germline, CDR1 is SGHRS and CDR2 YFSETQ. V lost 4 bases and J lost 5; bases outside the gene matches: 4. The CDR3 totals 15 residues. For the CDR3, the DNA is TGCGCCAGCAGCCTTAGACTAGCGGGGGGGGAGACCCAGTACTTC. Its protein is CASSLRLAGGETQYF.

This clone was detected a few times. This rearrangement joins TRBV19 to TRBJ2-7; 9 nucleotides match TRBD1. The junction had 3 bases not matched to a gene; V was cut back by 1 base and J by 2 bases. The CDR3 has 15 amino acids. Germline loops: CDR1 LNHDA, CDR2 SQIVND (reference sequence). The CDR3 DNA is TGTGCCAGTAGTATAGCCGGGACAGGGCCCTACGAGCAGTACTTC. Protein product: CASSIAGTGPYEQYF.

This clone was recorded a few times. This chain links TRBV29-1 with TRBJ2-1, with 7 bases matching TRBD2. The CDR3 is made up of 12 amino acids. J lost 2 bases, V lost 6 bases, and 1 base had no gene match. Germline V gene data show CDR1 as SQVTM and CDR2 as ANQGSEA. CDR3 coding DNA: TGCAGCGTCGCGGGGGCCTACAATGAGCAGTTCTTC. It yields the protein CSVAGAYNEQFF.

This clone has more than one count but fewer than ten. The chain employs TRBV30 and TRBJ1-5, with D uncertain. The CDR3 spans 13 residues. In germline, CDR1 is GTSNPN, CDR2 SVGIG (reference sequence). V lost 3 bases and J 7 bases, leaving 13 bases between the germline ends. In nucleotides, the CDR3 is TGTGCCTGGAGCCGAGGAGCACGGCAGCCCCAGCATTTT. This codes for CAWSRGARQPQHF.

J is TRBJ2-3 and V is TRBV7-9; 7 nucleotides align to TRBD2. This CDR3 is built from 15 residues. V was pared by 4 bases and J by 1 base, with 5 bases of the junction left unmatched. CDR1 SEHNR and CDR2 FQNEAQ come from the germline V gene (reference sequence). DNA of the CDR3: TGTGCCAGCAGCTGGGCTAGCGGCCGCACAGATACGCAGTATTTT. Protein: CASSWASGRTDTQYF.

This clone was picked up a small number of times. The chain joins TRBV6-1 to TRBJ1-6; 9 bases match TRBD1. V shed 7 bases, J shed 10 bases, and the junction held 5 bases outside the gene matches. Per the germline V gene, CDR1 is MNHNS and CDR2 is SASEGT. The CDR3 contains 13 residues. CDR3 nucleotide sequence: TGTGCCAGCATCCGACAGGGGGAGTCACCCCTCCACTTT. It codes for CASIRQGESPLHF.

This clone was picked up a small number of times. The chain links TRBV19 to TRBJ2-7; perhaps TRBD1 as D (6 bases). Germline CDR1 LNHDA, CDR2 SQIVND (reference sequence). This CDR3 contains 14 residues. Trimming took 6 bases from V and 0 from J, leaving 12 bases between them. CDR3 sequence reads: CASSETGSSYEQYF. In DNA form, the CDR3 reads TGTGCCAGTAGCGAAACAGGGAGCTCCTACGAGCAGTACTTC.

The J gene is TRBJ1-4, the V gene TRBV19; 8 bases align to TRBD1. The CDR3 contains 14 residues. CDR1 is LNHDA, CDR2 SQIVND, per germline (reference sequence). The J segment lost 8 bases and the V segment lost 3 bases, leaving 5 bases of the junction unmatched. The CDR3 DNA follows: TGTGCCAGTAGTATCGGGACAGGATTAGAAAAACTGTTTTTT. Translation gives CASSIGTGLEKLFF.

This clone was counted a few times. The gene calls are TRBV6-4 and TRBJ2-3; 8 nucleotides match TRBD2. Trimming cost V 10 bases and J 2 bases; bases outside gene matches: 8. The germline CDR1 and CDR2 sequences are MRHNA and SNTAGT. There are 14 residues in the CDR3. CDR3 loop: CATRAGAATDTQYF. The CDR3 DNA reads TGTGCCACCCGAGCGGGGGCCGCCACAGATACGCAGTATTTT.

This clone was observed a few times. The chain uses TRBV19 and TRBJ2-1; possibly TRBD2 for D (6 bases). This CDR3 spans 15 amino acids. The V end lost 5 bases, the J end lost 8 bases, and 19 bases lay between the germline ends. Germline assignment: CDR1 LNHDA and CDR2 SQIVND (reference sequence). CDR3 nucleotide sequence: TGTGCCAGTAGTCTTACCGGGACTGAGCTCCATGAGCAGTTCTTC. Protein product: CASSLTGTELHEQFF.

The genes are TRBV7-8 and TRBJ2-1, with 10 bases lining up with TRBD2. The CDR3 is 19 amino acids. The V and J ends lost 1 base and 5 bases, in that order; junction bases with no gene match: 14. The germline V gene encodes CDR1 SGHVS and CDR2 FQNEAQ. This CDR3 is CASSLVAGGGLTRNNEQFF. Written as DNA, the CDR3 is TGTGCCAGCAGCTTAGTAGCGGGGGGCGGATTAACGCGGAACAATGAGCAGTTCTTC.